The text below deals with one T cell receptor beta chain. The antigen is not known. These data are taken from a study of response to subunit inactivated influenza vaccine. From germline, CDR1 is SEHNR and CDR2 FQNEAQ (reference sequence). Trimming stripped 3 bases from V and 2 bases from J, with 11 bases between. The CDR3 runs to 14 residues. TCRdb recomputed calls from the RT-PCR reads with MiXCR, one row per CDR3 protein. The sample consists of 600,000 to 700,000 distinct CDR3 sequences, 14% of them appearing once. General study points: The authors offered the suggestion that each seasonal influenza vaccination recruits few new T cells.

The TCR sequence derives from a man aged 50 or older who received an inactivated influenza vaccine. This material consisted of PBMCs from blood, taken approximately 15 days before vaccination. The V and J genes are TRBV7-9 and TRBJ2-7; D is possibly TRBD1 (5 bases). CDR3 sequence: CASSFPRAPYEQYF. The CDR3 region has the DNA TGTGCCAGCAGCTTTCCCAGGGCCCCCTACGAGCAGTACTTC.